The T cell receptor (beta chain) under discussion was sequenced for a study of T cells after yellow fever vaccination. This clonotype was detected ten times or more. Its matching antigen is unknown. Per germline, CDR1 MNHEY and CDR2 SVGEGT. The ends lost 5 bases at V and 3 bases at J; junction bases unmatched: 3. This CDR3 has 13 residues. Findings and limits, study-wide: A weaker secondary response peaked on day 5, the primary on day 15. Most primary-vaccination clones reappeared after the booster (about 95% CD4, roughly 88% CD8). Repertoires obtained by FACS sorting could include abundant clonotypes that entered as contaminants from the bulk population.

Conversion of TCR transcripts into cDNA relied on 5'RACE template switching, which added a universal primer site and UMIs. TCRdb re-called the 5' RACE reads with MiXCR, one entry per CDR3 protein. The sample holds 200,000 to 300,000 distinct CDR3 sequences, approximately 3.6% seen once. This sequence joins TRBV6-2 or TRBV6-3 and TRBJ2-7, with TRBD1 matching over 8 bases. The sample consisted of PBMCs, taken 15 days after the yellow fever booster vaccination. The clonotype comes from a man aged 18 to 30 who received the YFV17D yellow fever vaccine. In nucleotides, the CDR3 is TGTGCCAGCAGTGACAGGGGAGGCTACGAGCAGTACTTC. Translation: CASSDRGGYEQYF.